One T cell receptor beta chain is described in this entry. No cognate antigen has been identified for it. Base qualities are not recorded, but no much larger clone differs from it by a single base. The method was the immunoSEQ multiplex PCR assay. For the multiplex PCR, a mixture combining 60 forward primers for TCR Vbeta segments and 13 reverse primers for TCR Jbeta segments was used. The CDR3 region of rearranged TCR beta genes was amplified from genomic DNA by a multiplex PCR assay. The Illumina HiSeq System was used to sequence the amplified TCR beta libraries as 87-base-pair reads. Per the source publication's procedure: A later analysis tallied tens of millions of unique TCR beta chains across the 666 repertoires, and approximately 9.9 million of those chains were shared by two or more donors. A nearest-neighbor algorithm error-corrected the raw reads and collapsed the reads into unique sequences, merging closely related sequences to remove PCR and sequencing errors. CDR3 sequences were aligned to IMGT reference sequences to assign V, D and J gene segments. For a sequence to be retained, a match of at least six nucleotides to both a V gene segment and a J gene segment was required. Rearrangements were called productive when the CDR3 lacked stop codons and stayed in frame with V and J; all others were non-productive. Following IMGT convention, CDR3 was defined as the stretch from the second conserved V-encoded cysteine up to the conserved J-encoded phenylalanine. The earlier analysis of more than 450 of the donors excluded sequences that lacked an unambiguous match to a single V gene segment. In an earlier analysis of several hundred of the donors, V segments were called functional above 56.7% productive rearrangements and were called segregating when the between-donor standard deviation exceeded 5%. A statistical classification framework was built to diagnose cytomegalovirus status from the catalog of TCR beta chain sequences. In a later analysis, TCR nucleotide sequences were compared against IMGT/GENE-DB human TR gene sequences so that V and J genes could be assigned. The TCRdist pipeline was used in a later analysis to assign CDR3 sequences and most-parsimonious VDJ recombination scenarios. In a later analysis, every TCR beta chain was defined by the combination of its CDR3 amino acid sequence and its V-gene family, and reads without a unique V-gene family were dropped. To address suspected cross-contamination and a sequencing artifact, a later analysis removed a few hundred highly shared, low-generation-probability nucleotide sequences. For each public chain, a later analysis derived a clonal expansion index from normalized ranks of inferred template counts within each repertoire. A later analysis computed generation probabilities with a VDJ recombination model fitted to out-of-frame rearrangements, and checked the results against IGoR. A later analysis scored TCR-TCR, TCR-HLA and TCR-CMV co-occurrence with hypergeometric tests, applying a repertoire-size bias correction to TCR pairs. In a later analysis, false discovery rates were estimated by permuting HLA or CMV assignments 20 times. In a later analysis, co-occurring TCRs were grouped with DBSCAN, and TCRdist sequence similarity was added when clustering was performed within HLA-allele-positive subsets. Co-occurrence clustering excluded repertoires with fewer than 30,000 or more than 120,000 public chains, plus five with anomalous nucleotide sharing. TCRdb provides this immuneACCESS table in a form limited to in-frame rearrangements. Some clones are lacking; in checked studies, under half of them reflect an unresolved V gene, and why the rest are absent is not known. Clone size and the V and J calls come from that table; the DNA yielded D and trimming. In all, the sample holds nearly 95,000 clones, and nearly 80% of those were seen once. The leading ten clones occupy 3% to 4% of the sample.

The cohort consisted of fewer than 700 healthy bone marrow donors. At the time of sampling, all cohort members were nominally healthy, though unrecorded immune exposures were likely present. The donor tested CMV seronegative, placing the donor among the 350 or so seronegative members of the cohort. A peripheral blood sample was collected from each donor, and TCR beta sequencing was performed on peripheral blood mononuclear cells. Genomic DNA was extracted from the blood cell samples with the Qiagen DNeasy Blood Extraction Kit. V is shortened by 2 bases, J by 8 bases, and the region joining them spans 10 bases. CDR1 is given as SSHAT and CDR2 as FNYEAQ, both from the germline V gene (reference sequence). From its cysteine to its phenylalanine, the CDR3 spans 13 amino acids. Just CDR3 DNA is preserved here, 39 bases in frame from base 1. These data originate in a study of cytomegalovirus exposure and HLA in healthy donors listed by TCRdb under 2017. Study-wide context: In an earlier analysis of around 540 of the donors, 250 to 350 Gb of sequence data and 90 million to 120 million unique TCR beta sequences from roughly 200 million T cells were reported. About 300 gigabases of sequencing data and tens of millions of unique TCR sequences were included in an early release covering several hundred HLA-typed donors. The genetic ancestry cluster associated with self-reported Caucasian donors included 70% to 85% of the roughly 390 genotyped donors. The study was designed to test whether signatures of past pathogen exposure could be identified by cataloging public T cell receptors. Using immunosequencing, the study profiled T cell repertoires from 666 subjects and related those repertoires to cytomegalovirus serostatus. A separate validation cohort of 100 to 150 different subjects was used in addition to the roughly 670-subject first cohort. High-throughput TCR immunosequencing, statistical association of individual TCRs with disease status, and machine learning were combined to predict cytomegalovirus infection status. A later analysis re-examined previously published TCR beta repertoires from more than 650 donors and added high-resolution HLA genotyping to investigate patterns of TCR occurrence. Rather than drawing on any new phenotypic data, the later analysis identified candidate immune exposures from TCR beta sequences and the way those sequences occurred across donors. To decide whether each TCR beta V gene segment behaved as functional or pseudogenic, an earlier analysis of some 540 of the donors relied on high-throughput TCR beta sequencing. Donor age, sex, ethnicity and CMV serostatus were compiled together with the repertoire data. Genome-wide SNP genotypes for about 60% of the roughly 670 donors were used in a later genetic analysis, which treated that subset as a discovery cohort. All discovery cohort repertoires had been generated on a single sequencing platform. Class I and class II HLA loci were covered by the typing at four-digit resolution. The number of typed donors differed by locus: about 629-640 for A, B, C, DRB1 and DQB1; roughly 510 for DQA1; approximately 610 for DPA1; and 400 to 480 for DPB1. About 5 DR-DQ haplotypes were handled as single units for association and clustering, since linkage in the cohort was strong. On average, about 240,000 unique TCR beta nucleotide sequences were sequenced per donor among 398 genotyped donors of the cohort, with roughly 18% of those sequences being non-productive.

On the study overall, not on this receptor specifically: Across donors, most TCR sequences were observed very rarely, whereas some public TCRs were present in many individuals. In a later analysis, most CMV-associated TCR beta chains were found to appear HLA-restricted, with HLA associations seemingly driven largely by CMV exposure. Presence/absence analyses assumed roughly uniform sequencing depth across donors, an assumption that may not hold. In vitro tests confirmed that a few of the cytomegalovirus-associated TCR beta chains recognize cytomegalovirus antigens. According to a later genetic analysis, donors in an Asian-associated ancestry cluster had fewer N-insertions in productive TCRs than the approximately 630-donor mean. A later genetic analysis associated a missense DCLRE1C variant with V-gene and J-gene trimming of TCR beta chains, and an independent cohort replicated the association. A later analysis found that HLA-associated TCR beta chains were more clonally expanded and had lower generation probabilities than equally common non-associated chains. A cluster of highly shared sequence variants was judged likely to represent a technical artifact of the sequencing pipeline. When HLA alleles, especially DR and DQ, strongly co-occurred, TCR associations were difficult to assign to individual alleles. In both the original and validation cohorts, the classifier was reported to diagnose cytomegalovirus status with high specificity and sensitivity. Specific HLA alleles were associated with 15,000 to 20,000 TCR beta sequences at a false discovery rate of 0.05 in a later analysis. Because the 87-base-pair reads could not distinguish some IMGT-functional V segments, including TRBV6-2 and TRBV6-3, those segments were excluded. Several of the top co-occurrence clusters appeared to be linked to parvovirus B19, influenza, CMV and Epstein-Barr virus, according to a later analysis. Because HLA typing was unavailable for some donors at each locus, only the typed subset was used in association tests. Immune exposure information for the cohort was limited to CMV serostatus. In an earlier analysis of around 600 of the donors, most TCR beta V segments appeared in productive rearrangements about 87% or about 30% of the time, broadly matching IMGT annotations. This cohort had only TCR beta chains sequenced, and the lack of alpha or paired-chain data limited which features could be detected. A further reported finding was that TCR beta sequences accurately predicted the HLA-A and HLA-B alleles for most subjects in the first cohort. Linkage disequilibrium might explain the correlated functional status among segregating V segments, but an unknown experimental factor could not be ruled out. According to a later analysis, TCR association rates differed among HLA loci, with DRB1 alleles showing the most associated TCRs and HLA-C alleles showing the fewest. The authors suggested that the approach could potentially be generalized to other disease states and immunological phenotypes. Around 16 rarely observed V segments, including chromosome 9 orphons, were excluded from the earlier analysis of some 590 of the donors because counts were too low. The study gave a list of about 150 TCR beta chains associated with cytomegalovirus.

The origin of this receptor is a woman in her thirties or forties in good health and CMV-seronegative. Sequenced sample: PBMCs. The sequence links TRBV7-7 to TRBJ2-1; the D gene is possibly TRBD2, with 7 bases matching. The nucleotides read TGTGCCAGCAGCTTATCGGGGGGCGATGAGCAGTTCTTC. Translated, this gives CASSLSGGDEQFF.